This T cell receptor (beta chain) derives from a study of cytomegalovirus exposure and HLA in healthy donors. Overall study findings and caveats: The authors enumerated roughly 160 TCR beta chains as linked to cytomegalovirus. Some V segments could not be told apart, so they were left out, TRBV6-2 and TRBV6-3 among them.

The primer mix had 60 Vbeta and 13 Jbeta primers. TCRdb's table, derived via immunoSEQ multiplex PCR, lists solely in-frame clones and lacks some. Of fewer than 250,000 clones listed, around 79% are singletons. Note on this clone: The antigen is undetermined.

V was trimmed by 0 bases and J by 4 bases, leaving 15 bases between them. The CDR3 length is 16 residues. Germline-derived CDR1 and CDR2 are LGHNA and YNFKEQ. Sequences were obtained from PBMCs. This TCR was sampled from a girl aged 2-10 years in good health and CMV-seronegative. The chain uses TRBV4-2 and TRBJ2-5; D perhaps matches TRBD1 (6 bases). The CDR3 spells CASSQEGTLKGETQYF. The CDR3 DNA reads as TGTGCCAGCAGCCAAGAAGGGACACTAAAGGGAGAGACCCAGTACTTC.